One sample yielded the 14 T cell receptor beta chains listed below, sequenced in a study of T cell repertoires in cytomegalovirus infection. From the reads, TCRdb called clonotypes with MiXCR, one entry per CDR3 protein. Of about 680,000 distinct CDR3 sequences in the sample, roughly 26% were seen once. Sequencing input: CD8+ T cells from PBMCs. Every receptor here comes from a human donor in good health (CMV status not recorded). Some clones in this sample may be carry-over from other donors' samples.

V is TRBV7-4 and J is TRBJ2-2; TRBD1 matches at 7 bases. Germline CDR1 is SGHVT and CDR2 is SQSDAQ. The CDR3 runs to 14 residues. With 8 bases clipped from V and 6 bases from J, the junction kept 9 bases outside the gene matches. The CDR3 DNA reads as TGTGCCAGCTCCCTGGACAGGAAGGCCGGGGAGCTGTTTTTT. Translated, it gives CASSLDRKAGELFF.

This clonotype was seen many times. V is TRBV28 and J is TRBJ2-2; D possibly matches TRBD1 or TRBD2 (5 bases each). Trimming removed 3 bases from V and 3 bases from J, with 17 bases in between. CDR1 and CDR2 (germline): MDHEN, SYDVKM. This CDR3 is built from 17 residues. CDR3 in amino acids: CASSFPGGSRDTGELFF. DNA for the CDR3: TGTGCCAGCAGTTTCCCTGGGGGTAGTCGGGACACCGGGGAGCTGTTTTTT.

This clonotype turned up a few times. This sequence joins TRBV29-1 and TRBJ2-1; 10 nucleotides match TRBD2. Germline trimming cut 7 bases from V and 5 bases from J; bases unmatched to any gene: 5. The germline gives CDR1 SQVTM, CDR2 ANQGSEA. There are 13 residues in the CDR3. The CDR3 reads CSDGLAENNEQFF. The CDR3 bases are TGCAGCGATGGACTAGCGGAGAACAATGAGCAGTTCTTC.

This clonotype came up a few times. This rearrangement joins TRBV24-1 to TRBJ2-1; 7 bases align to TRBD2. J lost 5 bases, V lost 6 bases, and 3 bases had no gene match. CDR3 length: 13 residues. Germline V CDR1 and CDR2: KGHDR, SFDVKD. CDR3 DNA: TGTGCCACCAGTACTAGCGCTCACAATGAGCAGTTCTTC. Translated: CATSTSAHNEQFF.

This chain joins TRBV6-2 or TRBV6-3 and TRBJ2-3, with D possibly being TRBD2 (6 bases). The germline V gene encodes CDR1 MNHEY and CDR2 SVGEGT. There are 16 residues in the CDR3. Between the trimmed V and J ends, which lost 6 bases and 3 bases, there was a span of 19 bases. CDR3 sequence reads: CASSPQGRRETDTQYF. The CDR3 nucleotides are TGTGCCAGCAGCCCTCAAGGGCGCCGGGAGACAGATACGCAGTATTTT.

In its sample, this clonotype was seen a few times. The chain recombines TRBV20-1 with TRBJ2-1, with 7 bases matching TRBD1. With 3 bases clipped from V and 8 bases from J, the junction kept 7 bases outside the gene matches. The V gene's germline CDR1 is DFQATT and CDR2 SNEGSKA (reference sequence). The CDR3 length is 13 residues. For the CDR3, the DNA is TGCAGTGCTAGGGGCGAGGGGGCGGATGAGCAGTTCTTC. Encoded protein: CSARGEGADEQFF.

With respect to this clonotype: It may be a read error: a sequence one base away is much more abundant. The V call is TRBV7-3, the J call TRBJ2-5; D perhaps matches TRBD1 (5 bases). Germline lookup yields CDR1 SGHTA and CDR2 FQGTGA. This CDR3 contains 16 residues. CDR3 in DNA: TGTACCAGCAGCTTAACCCCAGGGCGAGGATTCGAGACCCAGTACTTC. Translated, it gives CTSSLTPGRGFETQYF.

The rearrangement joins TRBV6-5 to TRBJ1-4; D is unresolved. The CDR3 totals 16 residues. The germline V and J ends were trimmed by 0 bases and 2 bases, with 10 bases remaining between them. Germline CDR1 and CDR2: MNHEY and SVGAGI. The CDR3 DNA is TGTGCCAGCAGTTACTCTTTACGGCGTACTAATGAAAAACTGTTTTTT. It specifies CASSYSLRRTNEKLFF.

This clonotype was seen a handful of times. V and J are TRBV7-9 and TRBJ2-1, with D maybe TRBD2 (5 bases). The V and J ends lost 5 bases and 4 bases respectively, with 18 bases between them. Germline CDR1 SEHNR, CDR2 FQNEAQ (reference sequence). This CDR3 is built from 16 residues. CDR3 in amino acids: CASSPQQPPGYNEQFF. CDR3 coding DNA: TGTGCCAGCAGCCCTCAACAGCCCCCGGGATACAATGAGCAGTTCTTC.

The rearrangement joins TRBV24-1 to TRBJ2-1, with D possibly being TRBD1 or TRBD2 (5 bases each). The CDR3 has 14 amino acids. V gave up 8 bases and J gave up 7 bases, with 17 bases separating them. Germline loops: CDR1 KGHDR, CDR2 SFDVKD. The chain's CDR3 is CATMSSGTPNEQFF. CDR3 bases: TGTGCCACCATGTCGTCCGGGACCCCAAATGAGCAGTTCTTC.

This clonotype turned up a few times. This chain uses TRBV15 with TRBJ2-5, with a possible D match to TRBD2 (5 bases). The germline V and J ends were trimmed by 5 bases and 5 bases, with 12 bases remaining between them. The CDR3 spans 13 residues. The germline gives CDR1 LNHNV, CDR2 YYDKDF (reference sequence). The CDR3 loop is CATSDRTGETQYF. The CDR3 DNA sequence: TGTGCCACCAGCGATCGGACGGGGGAGACCCAGTACTTC.

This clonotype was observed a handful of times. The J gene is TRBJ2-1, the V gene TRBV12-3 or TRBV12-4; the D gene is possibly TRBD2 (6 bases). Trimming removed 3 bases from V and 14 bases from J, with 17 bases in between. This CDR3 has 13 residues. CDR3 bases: TGTGCCAGCAGTTTGGGTGTAAGGGGAGGAAAGTTCTTC. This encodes CASSLGVRGGKFF.

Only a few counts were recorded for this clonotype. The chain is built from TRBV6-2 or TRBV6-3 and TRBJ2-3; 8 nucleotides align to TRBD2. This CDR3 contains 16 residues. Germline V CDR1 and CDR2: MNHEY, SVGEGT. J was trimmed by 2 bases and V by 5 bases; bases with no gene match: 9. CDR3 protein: CASSPDSGGYTDTQYF. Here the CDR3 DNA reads TGTGCCAGCAGTCCCGACAGCGGGGGCTACACAGATACGCAGTATTTT.

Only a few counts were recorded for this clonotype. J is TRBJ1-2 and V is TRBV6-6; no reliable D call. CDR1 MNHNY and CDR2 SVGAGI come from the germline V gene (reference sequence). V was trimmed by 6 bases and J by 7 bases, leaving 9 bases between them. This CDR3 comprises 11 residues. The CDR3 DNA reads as TGTGCCAGCAGCCCGGATATTGGCTACACCTTC. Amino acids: CASSPDIGYTF.